Here is one T cell receptor beta chain with its context. Its antigen is unknown. Clones were sequenced by immunoSEQ multiplex PCR, and TCRdb holds only the in-frame ones, with some missing. The sample includes millions of clones, over 85% of them seen just once. The data are from a study of shared clonotypes between healthy human individuals. With 4 bases clipped from V and 4 bases from J, the junction kept 5 bases outside the gene matches. Germline CDR1 is LNHDA and CDR2 is SQIVND (reference sequence). The CDR3 totals 14 residues. Broader study findings: Unshared clonotypes carried lower generation probabilities than those common to all four donors. Of the naive CD4 clonotypes, around 4.7% were shared across a handful of donors. It was expected that sequencing depth would affect clonotype sharing among donors. Blood was the sole source, and tissue repertoires probably differ.

The genes are TRBV19 and TRBJ1-1, with 8 bases identical to TRBD1. Sequenced sample: naive CD4+ T cells sorted from blood. Subset defined: CD45RA+ positively selected. The receptor was derived from a young man in good health. The CDR3 protein is CASSTTGVGTEAFF. The CDR3 coding sequence is TGTGCCAGTAGTACGACAGGGGTCGGCACTGAAGCTTTCTTT. The full variable domain, its missing parts supplied by reference TRBV19 and TRBJ1-1, is DGGITQSPKYLFRKEGQNVTLSCEQNLNHDAMYWYRQDPGQGLRLIYYSQIVNDFQKGDIAEGYSVSREKKESFPLTVTSAQKNPTAFYLCASSTTGVGTEAFFGQGTRLTVV.